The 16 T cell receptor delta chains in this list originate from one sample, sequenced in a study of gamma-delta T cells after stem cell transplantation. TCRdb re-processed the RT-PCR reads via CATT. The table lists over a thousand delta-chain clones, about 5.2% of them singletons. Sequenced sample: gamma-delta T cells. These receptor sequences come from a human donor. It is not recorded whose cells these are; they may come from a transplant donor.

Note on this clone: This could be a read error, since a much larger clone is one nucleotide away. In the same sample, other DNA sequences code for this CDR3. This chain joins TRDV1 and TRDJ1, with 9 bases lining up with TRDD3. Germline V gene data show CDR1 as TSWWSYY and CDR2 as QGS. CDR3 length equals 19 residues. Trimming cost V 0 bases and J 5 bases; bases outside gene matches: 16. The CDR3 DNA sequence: TGTGCTCTTGGGGAACTTAAAGTGGGCACCTGGGGGATTGCGGATAAACTCATCTTT. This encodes CALGELKVGTWGIADKLIF.

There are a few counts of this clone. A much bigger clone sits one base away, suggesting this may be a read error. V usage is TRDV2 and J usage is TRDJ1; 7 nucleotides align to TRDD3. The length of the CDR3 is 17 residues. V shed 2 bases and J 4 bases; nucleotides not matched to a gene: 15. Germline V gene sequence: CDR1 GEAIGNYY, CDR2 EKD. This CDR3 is CACDKSPTGGIIDKLIF. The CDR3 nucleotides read TGTGCCTGTGACAAGTCCCCCACCGGGGGGATCATCGATAAACTCATCTTT.

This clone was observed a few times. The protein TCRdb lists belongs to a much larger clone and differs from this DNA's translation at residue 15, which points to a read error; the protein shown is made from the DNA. For the CDR3, the DNA is TGTGCTCTTGGGGAACTAGTCATATTAGTCCTGGGGGATAGCATCGATAAACTCATCTTT. Its protein product is CALGELVILVLGDSIDKLIF. The V gene is TRDV1, the J gene TRDJ1; 10 bases fit TRDD3. The junction had 17 bases not matched to a gene; V was cut back by 0 bases and J by 4 bases. Germline V gene lookup returns CDR1 TSWWSYY and CDR2 QGS. The length of the CDR3 is 20 residues.

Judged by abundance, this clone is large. In nucleotides, the CDR3 is TGTGCCTTGCTCATCCTAGCAAATGGGGGACAGTACACCGATAAACTCATCTTT. Protein sequence: CALLILANGGQYTDKLIF. The V and J genes are TRDV3 and TRDJ1, with TRDD3 matching over 7 bases. This CDR3 contains 18 residues. After removal of 3 bases from V and 0 bases from J, the junction contained 19 bases not matched to a gene. Germline CDR1 and CDR2: TVYSNPD and GDNSRS (reference sequence).

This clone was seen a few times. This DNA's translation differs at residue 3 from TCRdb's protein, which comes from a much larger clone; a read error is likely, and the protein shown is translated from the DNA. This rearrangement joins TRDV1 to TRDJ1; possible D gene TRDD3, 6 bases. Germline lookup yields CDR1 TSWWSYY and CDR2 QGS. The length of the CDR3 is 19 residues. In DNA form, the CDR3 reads TGTGCTCCTGGGGAACAATGTAGCGGTTCTACGTTGAGTGGGGATAAACTCATCTTT. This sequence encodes CAPGEQCSGSTLSGDKLIF.

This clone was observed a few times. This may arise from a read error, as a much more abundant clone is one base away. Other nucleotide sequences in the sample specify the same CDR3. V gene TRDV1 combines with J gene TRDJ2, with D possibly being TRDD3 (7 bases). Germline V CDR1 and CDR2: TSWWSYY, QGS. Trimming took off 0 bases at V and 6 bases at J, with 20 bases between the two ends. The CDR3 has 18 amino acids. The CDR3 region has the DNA TGTGCTCTTGGGGAACTTAATCCTACGTGGGGGAAAGCAGCACAACTCTTCTTT. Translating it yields CALGELNPTWGKAAQLFF.

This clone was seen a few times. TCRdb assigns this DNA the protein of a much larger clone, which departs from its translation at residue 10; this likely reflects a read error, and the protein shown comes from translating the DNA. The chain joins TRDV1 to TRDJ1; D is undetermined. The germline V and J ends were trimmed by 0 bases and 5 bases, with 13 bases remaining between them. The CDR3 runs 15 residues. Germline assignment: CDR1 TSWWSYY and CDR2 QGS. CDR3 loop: CALGELKLLGDKLIF. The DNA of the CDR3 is TGTGCTCTTGGGGAACTGAAACTGTTAGGGGATAAACTCATCTTT.

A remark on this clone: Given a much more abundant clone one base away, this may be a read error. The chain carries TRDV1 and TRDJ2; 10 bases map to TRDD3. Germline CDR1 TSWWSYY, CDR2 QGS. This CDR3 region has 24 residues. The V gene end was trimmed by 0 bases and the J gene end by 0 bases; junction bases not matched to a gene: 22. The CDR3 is CALGELGLSTEYWGISALTAQLFF. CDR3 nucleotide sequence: TGTGCTCTTGGGGAACTGGGCCTCTCAACTGAGTACTGGGGGATTTCAGCTTTGACAGCACAACTCTTCTTT.

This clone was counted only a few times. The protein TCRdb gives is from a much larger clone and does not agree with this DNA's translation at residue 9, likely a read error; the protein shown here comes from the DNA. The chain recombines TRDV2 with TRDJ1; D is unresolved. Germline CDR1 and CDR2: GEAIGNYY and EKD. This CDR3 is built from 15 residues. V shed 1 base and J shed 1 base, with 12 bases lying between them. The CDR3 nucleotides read TGTGCCTGTGACACGGTGTACCGAAGCACCGATAAACTCATCTTT. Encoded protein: CACDTVYRSTDKLIF.

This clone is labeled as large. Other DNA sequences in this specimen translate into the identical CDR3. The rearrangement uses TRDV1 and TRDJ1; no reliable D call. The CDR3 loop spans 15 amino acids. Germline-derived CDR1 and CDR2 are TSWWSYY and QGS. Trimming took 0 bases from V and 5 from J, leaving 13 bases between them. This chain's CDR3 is CALGELKLLEDKLIF. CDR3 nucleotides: TGTGCTCTTGGGGAACTGAAACTGTTAGAGGATAAACTCATCTTT.

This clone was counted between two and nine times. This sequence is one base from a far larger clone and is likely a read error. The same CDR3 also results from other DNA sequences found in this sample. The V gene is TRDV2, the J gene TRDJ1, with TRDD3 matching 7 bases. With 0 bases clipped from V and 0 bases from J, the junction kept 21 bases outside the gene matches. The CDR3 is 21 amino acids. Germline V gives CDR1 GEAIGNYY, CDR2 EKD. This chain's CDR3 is CACDTVDPLGGGPPYTDKLIF. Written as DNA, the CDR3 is TGTGCCTGTGACACCGTGGATCCCCTCGGTGGGGGACCTCCCTACACCGATAAACTCATCTTT.

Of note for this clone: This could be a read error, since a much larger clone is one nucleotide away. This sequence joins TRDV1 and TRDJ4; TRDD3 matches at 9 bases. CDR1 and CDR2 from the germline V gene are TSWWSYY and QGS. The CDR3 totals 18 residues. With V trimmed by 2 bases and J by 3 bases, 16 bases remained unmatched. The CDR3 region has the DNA TGTGCTCTTGGGGAATCATCCCACCCGTCTGGGGGATGCGGACCCCTGATCTTT. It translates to CALGESSHPSGGCGPLIF.

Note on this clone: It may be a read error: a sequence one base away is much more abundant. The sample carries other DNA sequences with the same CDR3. The CDR3 DNA follows: TGTGCCATGAAGGCCTTCCCGTACTGGGGTTGGTACACCGATAAACTCATCTTT. Translation: CAMKAFPYWGWYTDKLIF. This chain links TRDV3 with TRDJ1, with D maybe TRDD3 (7 bases). Germline lookup yields CDR1 TVYSNPD and CDR2 GDNSRS (reference sequence). Trimming shortened V by 5 bases and J by 0 bases, and 28 bases separated the two germline ends. CDR3 length: 18 residues.

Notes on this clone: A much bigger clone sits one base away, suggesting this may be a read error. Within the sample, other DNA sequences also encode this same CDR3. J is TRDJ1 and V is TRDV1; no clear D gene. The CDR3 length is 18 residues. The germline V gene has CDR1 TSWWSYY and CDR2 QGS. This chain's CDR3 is CALGEIRTGGPGFDKLIF. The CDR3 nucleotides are TGTGCTCTTGGGGAAATCAGGACCGGAGGCCCCGGTTTCGATAAACTCATCTTC.

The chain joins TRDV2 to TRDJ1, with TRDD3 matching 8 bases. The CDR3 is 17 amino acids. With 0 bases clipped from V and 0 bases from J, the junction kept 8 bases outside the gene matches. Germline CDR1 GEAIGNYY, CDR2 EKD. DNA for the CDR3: TGTGCCTGTGACACCGTTACTGGGGGGCTCTACACCGATAAACTCATCTTT. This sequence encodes CACDTVTGGLYTDKLIF.

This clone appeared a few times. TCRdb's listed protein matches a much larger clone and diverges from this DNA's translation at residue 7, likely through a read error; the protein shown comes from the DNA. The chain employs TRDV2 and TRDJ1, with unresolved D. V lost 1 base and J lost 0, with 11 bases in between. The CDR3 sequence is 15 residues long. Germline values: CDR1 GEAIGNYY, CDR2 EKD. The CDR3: CACDTVCRNTDKLIF. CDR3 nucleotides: TGTGCCTGTGACACGGTGTGCCGAAACACCGATAAACTCATCTTT.